This T cell receptor (beta chain) was identified in a study of control samples from healthy donors and cancer patients. The table lists this clone with a few counts. Sequenced by immunoSEQ multiplex PCR; TCRdb stores in-frame clones only, minus some. The table records over 10,000 clones, over 70% of them present only once. Germline CDR1 is SNHLY and CDR2 is FYNNEI. Trimming cost V 0 bases and J 2 bases, with 9 bases left between them. The CDR3 totals 15 residues. The TCR comes from a male donor with melanoma. The V and J genes are TRBV2 and TRBJ2-3; D perhaps matches TRBD2 (5 bases). Sequencing was performed on formalin-fixed, paraffin-embedded tissue. The CDR3 bases are TGTGCCAGCAGTGAAGCGCGGGTCAACACAGATACGCAGTATTTT. This gives the protein CASSEARVNTDTQYF.